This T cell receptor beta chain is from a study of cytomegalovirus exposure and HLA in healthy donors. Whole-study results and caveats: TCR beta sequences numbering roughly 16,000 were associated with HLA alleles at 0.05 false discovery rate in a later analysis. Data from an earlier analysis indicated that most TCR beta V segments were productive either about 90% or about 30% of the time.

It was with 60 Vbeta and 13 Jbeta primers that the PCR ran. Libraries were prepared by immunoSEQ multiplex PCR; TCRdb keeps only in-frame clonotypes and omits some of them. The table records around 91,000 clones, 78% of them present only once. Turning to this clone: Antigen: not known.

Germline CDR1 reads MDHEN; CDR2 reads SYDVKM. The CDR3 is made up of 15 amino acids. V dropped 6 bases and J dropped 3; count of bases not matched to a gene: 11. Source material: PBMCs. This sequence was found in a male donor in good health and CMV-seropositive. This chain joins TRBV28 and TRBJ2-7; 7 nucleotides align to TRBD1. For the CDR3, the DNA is TGTGCCAGCAGCCAGGGGACAGCGTTTCACTACGAGCAGTACTTC. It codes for CASSQGTAFHYEQYF.